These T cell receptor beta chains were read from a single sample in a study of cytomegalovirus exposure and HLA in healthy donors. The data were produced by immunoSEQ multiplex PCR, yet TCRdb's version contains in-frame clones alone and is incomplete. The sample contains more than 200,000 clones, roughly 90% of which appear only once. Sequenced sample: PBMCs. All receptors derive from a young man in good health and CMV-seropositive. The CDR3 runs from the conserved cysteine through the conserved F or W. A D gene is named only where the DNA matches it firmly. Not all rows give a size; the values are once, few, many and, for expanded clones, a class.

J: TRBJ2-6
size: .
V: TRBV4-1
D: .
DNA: TGCGCCAGCAGCCAAGCCCCGGGGGCCGGCCGGGGAGGGGCCAACGTCCTGACTTTC
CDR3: CASSQAPGAGRGGANVLTF

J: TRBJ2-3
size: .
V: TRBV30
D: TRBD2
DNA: TGTGCCTGGAGTGGAGGGACTAGCGGGAGCACAGATACGCAGTATTTT
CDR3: CAWSGGTSGSTDTQYF

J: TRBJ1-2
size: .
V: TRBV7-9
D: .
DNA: TGTGCCAGCAGCTTAATAACAGAATATGGCTACACCTTC
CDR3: CASSLITEYGYTF

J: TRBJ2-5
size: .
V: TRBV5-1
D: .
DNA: TGCGCCAGCAGCTTTTACGGGGAGACCCAGTACTTC
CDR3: CASSFYGETQYF

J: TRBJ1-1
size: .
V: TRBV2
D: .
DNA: TGTGCCAGCACCACCTTGAACGAGGGTGGGGCTTTCTTT
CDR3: CASTTLNEGGAFF

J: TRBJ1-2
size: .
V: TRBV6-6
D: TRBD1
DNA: TGTGCCAGCAGTTACTCGACAGGGGGCAACTATGGCTACACCTTC
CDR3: CASSYSTGGNYGYTF

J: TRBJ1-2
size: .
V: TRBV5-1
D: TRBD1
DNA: TGCGCCAGCAGCTTTTCAGGGGGATCGGGCTATGGCTACACCTTC
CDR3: CASSFSGGSGYGYTF

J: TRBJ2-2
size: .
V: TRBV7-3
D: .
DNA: TGTGCCAGCAGCCCTCGCTACACCGGGGAGCTGTTTTTT
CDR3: CASSPRYTGELFF

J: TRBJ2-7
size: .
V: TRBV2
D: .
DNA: TGTGCCAGCAGAGTCGAGAAGCTCACCTACGAGCAGTACTTC
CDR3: CASRVEKLTYEQYF

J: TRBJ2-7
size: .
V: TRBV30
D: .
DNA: TGTGCCTGGAGTGTTGGGGGCGCGGACGAGCAGTACTTC
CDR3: CAWSVGGADEQYF

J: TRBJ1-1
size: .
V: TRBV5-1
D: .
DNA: TGCGCCAGCAGCAAAAGGGATTCCACTGAAGCTTTCTTT
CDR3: CASSKRDSTEAFF

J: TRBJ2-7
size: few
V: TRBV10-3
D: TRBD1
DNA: TGTGCCATCAGTAGTACGACAGGGTTCTACGAGCAGTACTTC
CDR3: CAISSTTGFYEQYF

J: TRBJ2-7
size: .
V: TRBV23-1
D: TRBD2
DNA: TGCGCCAGCAGTCACCGAAGATTAGCGGGAGCCAGGGAGCAGTACTTC
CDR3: CASSHRRLAGAREQYF

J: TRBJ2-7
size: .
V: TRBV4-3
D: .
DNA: TGCGCCAGCAGCCAAGAAGCGTCCGAGGCCGAGCAGTACTTC
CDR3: CASSQEASEAEQYF

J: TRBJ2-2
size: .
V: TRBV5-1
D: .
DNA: TGCGCCAGCAGCTCAACCTTGGGCACCGGGGAGCTGTTTTTT
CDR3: CASSSTLGTGELFF

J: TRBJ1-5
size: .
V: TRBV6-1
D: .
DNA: TGTGCCAGCAGTCCCTGGGGAGGGGATAATCAGCCCCAGCATTTT
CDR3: CASSPWGGDNQPQHF